This T cell receptor (beta chain) was profiled in a study of PD-L1 blockade in urothelial cancer. Across the study: Each participant's history included 0 to 3 prior chemotherapy regimens.

The time point is: peripheral blood 6 weeks after treatment start. Generated by immunoSEQ multiplex PCR, the TCRdb table keeps only in-frame clones and is missing some. Seen here are roughly 45,000 clones, roughly four fifths observed once, and the top ten hold about 13%. This clonotype was obtained from a man aged 55 to 69 with urothelial cancer. Sequences were derived from PBMCs, sampled around atezolizumab (anti-PD-L1) treatment.

CDR3 DNA: TGTGCCAGCAGCTCCCGCCCACAGGGGGCGACCGGGGAGCTGTTTTTT. It specifies CASSSRPQGATGELFF. The rearrangement links TRBV5-5 to TRBJ2-2, with 9 positions matching TRBD1. V dropped 3 bases and J dropped 5; count of bases not matched to a gene: 8. The germline V gene has CDR1 SGHKS and CDR2 YYEKEE (reference sequence). The CDR3 sequence is 16 residues long.